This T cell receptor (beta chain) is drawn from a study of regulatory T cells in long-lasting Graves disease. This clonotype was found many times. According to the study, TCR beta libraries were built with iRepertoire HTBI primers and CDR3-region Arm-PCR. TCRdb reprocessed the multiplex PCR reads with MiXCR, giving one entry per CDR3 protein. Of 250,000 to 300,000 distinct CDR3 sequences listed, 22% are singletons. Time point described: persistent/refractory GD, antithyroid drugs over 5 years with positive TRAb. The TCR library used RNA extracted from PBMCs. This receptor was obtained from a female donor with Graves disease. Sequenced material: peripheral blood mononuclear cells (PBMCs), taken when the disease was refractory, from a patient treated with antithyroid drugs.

The CDR3 here is CASSGGRETQYF. As DNA, the CDR3 is TGTGCCAGCAGTGGGGGGCGAGAGACCCAGTACTTC. The chain has TRBV2 and TRBJ2-5; possibly TRBD1 for D (6 bases). V was cut by 4 bases and J by 4 bases, with 7 bases left in between. CDR3 length: 12 residues. Germline CDR1 is SNHLY and CDR2 is FYNNEI.